The next 10 T cell receptor beta chains were all read from a single sample in a study of CD8 T cells in ankylosing spondylitis. General study points: Seven to nine highly homologous variants made up a TCR beta motif, and this motif appeared characteristic of ankylosing spondylitis blood.

Antigen specificity for these receptors is unknown. TCRdb reprocessed the 5' RACE reads with MiXCR, giving one entry per CDR3 protein. The repertoire holds 200,000 to 250,000 distinct CDR3 sequences, with approximately 7.4% as singletons. The sequenced sample consisted of blood, either unsorted or a sorted T cell fraction (not recorded which). The origin of the receptors is a male donor with ankylosing spondylitis.

This clonotype was seen repeatedly, ten times or more. This rearrangement joins TRBV12-3 or TRBV12-4 to TRBJ1-2; 7 bases are a match to TRBD1. With 7 bases clipped from V and 5 bases from J, the junction kept 13 bases outside the gene matches. The CDR3 spans 15 residues. CDR3 DNA: TGTGCCAGCACCTCATCGGGGCCCAGGGGGTATGGCTACACCTTC. It specifies CASTSSGPRGYGYTF.

This rearrangement joins TRBV9 to TRBJ2-2; D perhaps matches TRBD1 (6 bases). CDR3 size: 15 residues. CDR1 and CDR2 (germline): SGDLS, YYNGEE. Deletions cut 4 bases from V and 7 bases from J, with 17 bases between. The CDR3 is CASSPGDLTGGELFF. In DNA form, the CDR3 reads TGTGCCAGCAGCCCTGGAGACCTGACAGGCGGGGAGCTGTTTTTT.

This clonotype came up a few times. The CDR3 loop reads CASSHPGQGPNTEAFF. The CDR3 coding sequence is TGTGCCAGCAGTCACCCGGGACAGGGGCCTAACACTGAAGCTTTCTTT. The rearrangement joins TRBV7-9 to TRBJ1-1; 10 nucleotides align to TRBD1. From germline, CDR1 is SEHNR and CDR2 FQNEAQ (reference sequence). J was trimmed by 2 bases and V by 6 bases; bases with no gene match: 9. The CDR3 sequence is 16 residues long.

The table lists this clonotype with many counts. The chain has TRBV5-1 and TRBJ1-2; 7 nucleotides align to TRBD1. With 1 base clipped from V and 7 bases from J, the junction kept 7 bases outside the gene matches. This CDR3 region has 14 residues. The germline V gene has CDR1 SGHRS and CDR2 YFSETQ. The CDR3 nucleotides read TGCGCCAGCAGCTTGTACAGGGGAGAATTTGGCTACACCTTC. This encodes CASSLYRGEFGYTF.

This clonotype was counted many times. The chain has TRBV2 and TRBJ1-5; a possible D gene is TRBD1 (5 bases). With 2 bases removed from V and 3 bases from J, the gap between germline ends came to 23 bases. Germline V gene lookup returns CDR1 SNHLY and CDR2 FYNNEI. The CDR3 has 19 amino acids. DNA for the CDR3: TGTGCCAGCAGTGAATTTTCTACGCCTTGGGGGGGGGACAATCAGCCCCAGCATTTT. It encodes CASSEFSTPWGGDNQPQHF.

This clonotype showed up just a few times. The chain joins TRBV3-1 to TRBJ2-5, with no clear D. The CDR3 runs 15 residues. Trimming pared 1 base from V and 2 bases from J, leaving 11 bases between. Germline assignment: CDR1 LGHDT and CDR2 YNNKEL (reference sequence). CDR3 residues: CASSQGGSRQETQYF. The DNA for the CDR3 is TGTGCCAGCAGCCAAGGTGGCTCCCGTCAAGAGACCCAGTACTTC.

Many counts were recorded for this clonotype. The chain uses TRBV27 and TRBJ2-1, with TRBD1 matching 7 bases. The germline V gene has CDR1 MNHEY and CDR2 SMNVEV (reference sequence). Germline trimming cut 6 bases from V and 0 bases from J; bases unmatched to any gene: 8. The length of the CDR3 is 16 residues. Here the CDR3 reads CASRVGTDSSYNEQFF. CDR3 sequence (DNA): TGTGCCAGCAGAGTGGGGACAGACAGCTCCTACAATGAGCAGTTCTTC.

This clonotype appeared many times. The chain couples TRBV6-1 to TRBJ1-1; D is unclear. The CDR3 totals 17 residues. Germline-derived CDR1 and CDR2 are MNHNS and SASEGT. V gave up 6 bases and J gave up 0 bases, with 20 bases separating them. The CDR3 DNA reads TGTGCCAGCAGCTCTTATGTGGCTTGGATCATGAACACTGAAGCTTTCTTT. Its protein product is CASSSYVAWIMNTEAFF.

This clonotype was detected ten times or more. V is TRBV7-2 and J is TRBJ1-3; D perhaps matches TRBD1 (5 bases). CDR1 is SGHTA, CDR2 FQGNSA, per germline. The CDR3 length is 16 residues. Trimming took 5 bases from V and 0 from J, leaving 14 bases between them. CDR3 sequence reads: CASSTQTATSGNTIYF. DNA for the CDR3: TGTGCCAGCAGCACCCAGACAGCTACCTCTGGAAACACCATATATTTT.

This clonotype was recorded many times. This rearrangement joins TRBV9 to TRBJ2-3, with D hard to call. Germline CDR1 SGDLS, CDR2 YYNGEE. The germline V and J ends were trimmed by 0 bases and 6 bases, with 11 bases remaining between them. The CDR3 is made up of 14 amino acids. The CDR3 spells CASSVDQYRDTQYF. The CDR3 DNA sequence: TGTGCCAGCAGCGTAGACCAGTATAGGGATACGCAGTATTTT.